This T cell receptor beta chain emerged from a study of blood T cell repertoires in COVID-19. V was clipped by 5 bases and J by 12 bases; unmatched bases: 11. Germline V gene data show CDR1 as LNHDA and CDR2 as SQIVND (reference sequence). The CDR3 length is 15 residues. Under the authors' procedure: Amplification with reference gene primers provided the estimates of nucleated cell counts. Measured with immunoSEQ multiplex PCR; TCRdb has only the in-frame clones, and not every one. Clone size and the V and J calls come from that table; the DNA yielded D and trimming. The sample contains 450,000 to 500,000 clones, around 85% of which appear only once.

What was sequenced was peripheral blood. The J gene is TRBJ1-4, the V gene TRBV19; 11 bases are a match to TRBD1. The origin of this receptor is a human donor in a cohort sampled during active COVID-19. The CDR3 is CASSLTDRGRMELFF. Here the CDR3 DNA reads TGTGCCAGTAGTTTGACGGACAGGGGGCGGATGGAACTGTTTTTT. The variable domain in full, with the rest retrieved from reference TRBV19 and TRBJ1-4, is DGGITQSPKYLFRKEGQNVTLSCEQNLNHDAMYWYRQDPGQGLRLIYYSQIVNDFQKGDIAEGYSVSREKKESFPLTVTSAQKNPTAFYLCASSLTDRGRMELFFGSGTQLSVL.